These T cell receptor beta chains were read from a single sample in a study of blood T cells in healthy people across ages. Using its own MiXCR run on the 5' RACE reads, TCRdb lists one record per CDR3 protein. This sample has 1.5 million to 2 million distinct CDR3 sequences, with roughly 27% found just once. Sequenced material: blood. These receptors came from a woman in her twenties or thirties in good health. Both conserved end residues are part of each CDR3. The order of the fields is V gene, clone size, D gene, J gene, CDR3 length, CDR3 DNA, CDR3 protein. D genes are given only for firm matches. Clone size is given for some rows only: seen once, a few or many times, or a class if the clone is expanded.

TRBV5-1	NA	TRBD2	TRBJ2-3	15	TGCGCCAGCAGCTGGACTAGCGGGAGAACAGATACGCAGTATTTT	CASSWTSGRTDTQYF
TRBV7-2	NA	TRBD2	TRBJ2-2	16	TGTGCCAGCAGCCCCCTAGCGGGAGAGGGCACCGGGGAGCTGTTTTTT	CASSPLAGEGTGELFF
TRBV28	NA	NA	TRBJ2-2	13	TGTGCCAGCAGTTTGACATGGTTCGGGGAGCTGTTTTTT	CASSLTWFGELFF
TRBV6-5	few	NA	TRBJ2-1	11	TGTGCCAGCAAAGACTCCTACGAGCAGTTCTTC	CASKDSYEQFF
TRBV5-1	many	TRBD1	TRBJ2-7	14	TGCGCCAGCAGCCCGGGACAGTACGGGTACGAGCAGTACTTC	CASSPGQYGYEQYF
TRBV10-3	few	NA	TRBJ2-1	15	TGTGCCATCAGTGTGATTAGCGGAGACCACAATGAGCAGTTCTTC	CAISVISGDHNEQFF
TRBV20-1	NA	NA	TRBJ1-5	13	TGCAGTGCTAAAGGGGTTAGCAATCAGCCCCAGCATTTT	CSAKGVSNQPQHF
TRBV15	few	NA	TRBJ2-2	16	TGTGCCACCAGCGATAGGGACATTTTTTCTCCCGGGGAGCTGTTTTTT	CATSDRDIFSPGELFF
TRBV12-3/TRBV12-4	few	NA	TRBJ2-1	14	TGTGCCAGCACCAGGAAGGGCTCCTACAATGAGCAGTTCTTC	CASTRKGSYNEQFF
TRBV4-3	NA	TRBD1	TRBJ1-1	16	TGCGCCAGCAGCCGCGGGGACAGGGCGATGAACACTGAAGCTTTCTTT	CASSRGDRAMNTEAFF
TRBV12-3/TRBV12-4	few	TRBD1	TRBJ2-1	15	TGTGCCAACAAGTTAGGGGGCGGAGACTACAATGAGCAGTTCTTC	CANKLGGGDYNEQFF
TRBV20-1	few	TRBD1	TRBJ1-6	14	TGCAGTGCCCGACAGGGGGGCTCGGATTCACCCCTCCACTTT	CSARQGGSDSPLHF
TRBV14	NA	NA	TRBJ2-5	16	TGTGCCAGCAGCCAAGGTGAACCGGGACCTCGAGAGACCCAGTACTTC	CASSQGEPGPRETQYF
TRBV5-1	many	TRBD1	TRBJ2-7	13	TGCGCCAGCAGCCCGGGACAGTTCTTCGAGCAGTACTTC	CASSPGQFFEQYF
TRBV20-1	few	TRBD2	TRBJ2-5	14	TGCAGTGTGGTGGGAGCGGGGAGGATAGAGACCCAGTACTTC	CSVVGAGRIETQYF
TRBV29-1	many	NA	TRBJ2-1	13	TGCAGCGTTGAGCGAGGATCCTACAATGAGCAGTTCTTC	CSVERGSYNEQFF
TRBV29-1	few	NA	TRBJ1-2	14	TGCAGCGTATCACGGGACGGGTCTAACTATGGCTACACCTTC	CSVSRDGSNYGYTF
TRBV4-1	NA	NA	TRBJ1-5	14	TGCGCCAGCAGCCAACGGGGGGACAATCGGCCCCAGCATTTT	CASSQRGDNRPQHF
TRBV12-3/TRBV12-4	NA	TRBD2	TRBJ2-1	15	TGTGCCAGCAGTTTAGGACTAGCCTTCGGGAATGAGCAGTTCTTC	CASSLGLAFGNEQFF
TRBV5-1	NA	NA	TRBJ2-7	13	TGCGCCAGCAGCTCCGCGGGACAGCGGACGGTGTACTTC	CASSSAGQRTVYF
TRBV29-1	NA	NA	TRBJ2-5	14	TGCAGCGTCCGGAGGGGTGCGGCAGGCAAAACCCAGTACTTC	CSVRRGAAGKTQYF
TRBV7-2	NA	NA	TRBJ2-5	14	TGTGCCAGCAGCTTCGAACAGGGCTCAGAGACCCAGTACTTC	CASSFEQGSETQYF
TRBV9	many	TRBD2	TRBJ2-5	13	TGTGCCAGCAGCGTGGGGGGGTGGGAGACCCAGTACTTC	CASSVGGWETQYF
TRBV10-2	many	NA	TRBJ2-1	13	TGCGCCAGCAGTGGAGGGGAGTTGGGGGAGCAGTTCTTC	CASSGGELGEQFF
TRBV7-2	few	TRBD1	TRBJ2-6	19	TGTGCCAGCACCCATAGGGGGGGACAGGGGTTCTCTGGGGCCAACGTCCTGACTTTC	CASTHRGGQGFSGANVLTF
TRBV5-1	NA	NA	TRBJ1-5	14	TGCGCCAGCAGCTTCCGTCACCCCAATCAGCCCCAGCATTTT	CASSFRHPNQPQHF
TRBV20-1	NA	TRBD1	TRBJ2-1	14	TGCAGTGCTGGCCGGGACAGGGAGCTCAATGAGCAGTTCTTC	CSAGRDRELNEQFF
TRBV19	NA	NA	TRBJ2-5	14	TGTGCCAGTAGGATGGTGTCTAGTCTAGAGACCCAGTACTTC	CASRMVSSLETQYF
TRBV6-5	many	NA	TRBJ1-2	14	TGTGCCAGCAGTTACTCGTCAAGGGGCGAGGGCTACACCTTC	CASSYSSRGEGYTF
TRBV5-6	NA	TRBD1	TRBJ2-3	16	TGTGCCAGCAGCTTGGGGGGACAGTCGCTAGCAGATACGCAGTATTTT	CASSLGGQSLADTQYF
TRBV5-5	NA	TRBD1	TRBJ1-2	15	TGTGCCAGCAGCTCTAATCGGGACAGCGGCTATGGCTACACCTTC	CASSSNRDSGYGYTF
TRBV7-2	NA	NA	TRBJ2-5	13	TGTGCCAGCAGCTCCGATCGTCGGGAGACCCAGTACTTC	CASSSDRRETQYF
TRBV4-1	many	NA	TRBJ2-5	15	TGCGCCAGCAGCCACAATGGCAGGGCTACGGAGACCCAGTACTTC	CASSHNGRATETQYF
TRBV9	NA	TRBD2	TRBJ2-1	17	TGTACCAGCAGCCCTACCAGGGGACTAGCGGACTCCAATGAGCAGTTCTTC	CTSSPTRGLADSNEQFF
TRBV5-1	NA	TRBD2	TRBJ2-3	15	TGCGCCAGCACACGGGGGGGCCAAAACACAGATATGCAGTATTTT	CASTRGGQNTDMQYF
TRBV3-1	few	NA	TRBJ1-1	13	TGTGCCAGCAGACACGATGCTGTCACTGAAGCTTTCTTT	CASRHDAVTEAFF
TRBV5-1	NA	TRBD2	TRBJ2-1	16	TGCGCCAGCACCTATTCGCTGGGAGGGCCCAACAATGAGCAGTTCTTC	CASTYSLGGPNNEQFF
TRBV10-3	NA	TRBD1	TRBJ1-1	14	TGTGCCATCAGCGACCGGGGACAGGGGGCTGAAGCTTTCTTT	CAISDRGQGAEAFF
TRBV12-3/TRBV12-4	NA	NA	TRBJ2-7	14	TGTGCCAGTAGTTCTTGGACGGGCTACAATGAGCAGTACTTC	CASSSWTGYNEQYF
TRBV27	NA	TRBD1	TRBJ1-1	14	TGTGCCAGCAGGAGGACAGGGATGAACACTGAAGCTTTCTTT	CASRRTGMNTEAFF
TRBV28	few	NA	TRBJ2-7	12	TGTGCCAGCTCATCTCAGTACTTCGAGCAGTACTTC	CASSSQYFEQYF
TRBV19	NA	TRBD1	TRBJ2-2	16	TGTGCCAGTAGTATAGGGGACAGGGCGAGCACCGGGGAGCTGTTTTTT	CASSIGDRASTGELFF
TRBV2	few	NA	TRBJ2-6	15	TGTGCCAGCACCGAAGAGGGTTCTGGGGCCAACGTCCTGACTTTC	CASTEEGSGANVLTF
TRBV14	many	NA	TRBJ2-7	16	TGTGCCAGCAGCCAAGTCCCTACTAGTTATGGCTACGAGCAGTACTTC	CASSQVPTSYGYEQYF
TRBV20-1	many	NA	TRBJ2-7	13	TGCAGTGCTAGTAGTGGGAGTCTACTCGAGCAGTACTTC	CSASSGSLLEQYF
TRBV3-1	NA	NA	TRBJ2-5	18	TGTGCCAGCAGCCAAAGGAGAGGTCGCCAGGGAATCCACAATGAGCAGTACTTC	CASSQRRGRQGIHNEQYF
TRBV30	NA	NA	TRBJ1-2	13	TGTGCCTGGAGTGTGGTGGGGAGCTATGGCTACACCTTC	CAWSVVGSYGYTF
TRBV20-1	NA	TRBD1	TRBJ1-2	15	TGCAGACCGGGACAGGGGGTTCGAGCTAACTATGGCTACACCTTC	CRPGQGVRANYGYTF
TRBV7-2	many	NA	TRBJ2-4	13	TGTGCCAGCAGCTTAGCCAGGGAATCCATTCAGTACTTC	CASSLARESIQYF
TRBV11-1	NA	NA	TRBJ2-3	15	TGTGCCAGCAGCTTAGTTTATGGGGCCCTGGATACGCAGTATTTT	CASSLVYGALDTQYF
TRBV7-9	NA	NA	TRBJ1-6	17	TGTGCCAGCAGCCACAAATGGGGGAGCTCCTATAATTCACCCCTCCACTTT	CASSHKWGSSYNSPLHF